The T cell receptor beta chain described here comes from a study of vaccination effects on CD4 cells after COVID-19. About the research overall: A median of 72 days separated the second dose and sampling.

V lost 6 bases, J lost 6 bases, and 8 bases lay in between. The CDR3 totals 11 residues. Germline V CDR1 and CDR2: SNHLY, FYNNEI. CD4+ T cells specific for antigen were expanded with viral peptide pools by the ViraFEST assay before sequencing. Culture lasted under 13 days before CD4+ T cell isolation. Participants got two doses of BNT162b2 or mRNA-1273 vaccine. In culture with 10 IU/ml IL-2 and roughly 9.3 ug/ml peptides, PBMC were grown at around 1.8 million per well. A word on this clone: Its specificity is not known.

Sequenced by immunoSEQ multiplex PCR; TCRdb stores in-frame clones only, minus some. The table has tens of thousands of clones, around four fifths seen once. This receptor was taken from a human donor who received a COVID-19 vaccine. The rearrangement joins TRBV2 to TRBJ1-1; maybe TRBD1 (5 bases). The starting material was CD4+ T cells from PBMCs cultured with HCoV-229E spike peptides, obtained after COVID-19 vaccination. The CDR3 region is CASRDRAEAFF. CDR3 DNA sequence: TGTGCCAGCAGAGACAGAGCTGAAGCTTTCTTT.